Here is one T cell receptor (beta chain) with its context. This sample was taken from a study of T cells after somatic rescue of genetic block. Profiling relied on immunoSEQ multiplex PCR, and the TCRdb table lists in-frame clones only, not all of them. The sample lists about 68,000 clones, around 93% occurring once. CDR1 is MNHEY, CDR2 SVGAGI, per germline. The V and J ends lost 8 bases and 3 bases respectively, with 14 bases between them. The CDR3 has 13 amino acids. This receptor was obtained from a man aged 40-50 years. The gene calls are TRBV6-5 and TRBJ2-7; D is perhaps TRBD1 (6 bases). Material: peripheral blood mononuclear cells (PBMCs). The CDR3, as DNA: TGTGCCAGCTCGCCGGGACAAATCTACGAGCAGTACTTC. Translation: CASSPGQIYEQYF.